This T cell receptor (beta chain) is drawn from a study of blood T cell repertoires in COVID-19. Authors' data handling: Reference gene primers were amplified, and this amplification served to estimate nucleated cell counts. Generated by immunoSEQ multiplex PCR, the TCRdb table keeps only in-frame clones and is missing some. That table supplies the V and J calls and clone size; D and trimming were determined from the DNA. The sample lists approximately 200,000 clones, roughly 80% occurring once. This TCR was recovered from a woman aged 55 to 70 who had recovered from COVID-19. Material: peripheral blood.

The CDR3 sequence: CASSLGQGRIYTQYF. CDR3 nucleotide sequence: TGTGCCAGTAGCCTTGGACAGGGGCGTATTTATACGCAGTATTTT. This chain connects TRBV19 to TRBJ2-3; 9 bases agree with TRBD1. The CDR3 is 15 residues long. Per germline, CDR1 LNHDA and CDR2 SQIVND (reference sequence). V lost 6 bases and J lost 7; bases outside the gene matches: 11. Based on the CDR3 plus reference TRBV19 and TRBJ2-3, the full variable domain is DGGITQSPKYLFRKEGQNVTLSCEQNLNHDAMYWYRQDPGQGLRLIYYSQIVNDFQKGDIAEGYSVSREKKESFPLTVTSAQKNPTAFYLCASSLGQGRIYTQYFGPGTRLTVL.